This TCR beta chain is drawn from a study of blood T cell repertoires in COVID-19. Overall study: Acute and convalescent COVID-19 samples came from the United States, Italy and Spain. The cDNA or gDNA used as material had been derived from T cells, B-cell-depleted T cells, or PBMCs.

CDR1 and CDR2 from the germline V gene are SNHLY and FYNNEI. The CDR3 is 15 amino acids. V lost 11 bases, J lost 6 bases, and 12 bases stayed unmatched. Clones were sequenced by immunoSEQ multiplex PCR, and TCRdb holds only the in-frame ones, with some missing. This table has about 400,000 clones, more than 75% appearing once. Sequencing was performed on peripheral blood. The receptor was derived from a human donor in a cohort sampled during active COVID-19. The gene calls are TRBV2 and TRBJ1-4; 10 bases agree with TRBD1. The DNA of the CDR3 is TGTGCCTCTATCTCCCCCGGGACAGGGGATGAAAAACTGTTTTTT. It codes for CASISPGTGDEKLFF.